This entry lists 15 T cell receptor beta chains sequenced from one sample in a study of CD4+ T cells in melanoma. TCRdb's table, derived via immunoSEQ multiplex PCR, lists solely in-frame clones and lacks some. The data show about 6,600 clones, with almost 70% seen just once and roughly 30% held by the top ten. Sequencing used cells from a culture (not recorded whether cultured in vitro). The receptors were gathered from a human donor with melanoma.

This clone was picked up a small number of times. The chain joins TRBV28 to TRBJ2-7; D gene ambiguous. This CDR3 spans 11 amino acids. In germline, CDR1 is MDHEN, CDR2 SYDVKM. The V end lost 2 bases, the J end lost 5 bases, and 4 bases lay between the germline ends. This CDR3 reads CASSLTDEQYF. The CDR3 bases are TGTGCCAGCAGTTTAACGGACGAGCAGTACTTC.

A few counts support this clone. The V and J genes are TRBV11-2 and TRBJ1-2; the D is unclear. This CDR3 region has 11 residues. V lost 2 bases and J 9 bases, leaving 7 bases between the germline ends. Germline V gene lookup returns CDR1 SGHAT and CDR2 FQNNGV. The DNA for the CDR3 is TGTGCCAGCAGCTTAACCAAAAGCTACACCTTC. Its translation: CASSLTKSYTF.

This clone was recorded once. The sample has other DNA sequences that encode this CDR3 too. The chain links TRBV6-5 to TRBJ1-1, with D possibly being TRBD1 (5 bases). This CDR3 spans 13 amino acids. CDR1 is MNHEY and CDR2 is SVGAGI in the germline V gene. Trimming cost V 7 bases and J 1 base, with 10 bases left between them. The CDR3 reads CASNRDGNTEAFF. In DNA form, the CDR3 reads TGTGCCAGCAACCGGGACGGGAACACTGAAGCTTTCTTT.

This clone has just a few counts. Written as DNA, the CDR3 is TGTGCCAGTACCCGAGGAGCGGCTCAGCCCCAGCATTTT. This codes for CASTRGAAQPQHF. The chain recombines TRBV19 with TRBJ1-5; D is unclear. Germline V gene data show CDR1 as LNHDA and CDR2 as SQIVND (reference sequence). The V and J ends lost 7 bases and 6 bases respectively, with 13 bases between them. This CDR3 is built from 13 residues.

This clone was seen a handful of times. This sample includes further DNA sequences coding for the same CDR3. The rearrangement links TRBV27 to TRBJ1-3, with D perhaps matching TRBD1 (6 bases). CDR3 length: 15 amino acids. V shed 9 bases and J shed 0 bases, with 15 bases lying between them. Germline-derived CDR1 and CDR2 are MNHEY and SMNVEV (reference sequence). The CDR3 loop reads CASSPNRDSGNTIYF. CDR3 nucleotide sequence: TGTGCCAGTAGCCCTAACAGGGACTCTGGAAACACCATATATTTT.

By proportion, this clone is medium-sized. This chain joins TRBV14 and TRBJ1-3; D call uncertain. CDR3 length: 16 amino acids. Per germline, CDR1 SGHDN and CDR2 FVKESK. The V end lost 2 bases, the J end lost 0 bases, and 11 bases lay between the germline ends. CDR3 loop: CASSQFGVRSGNTIYF. CDR3 DNA: TGTGCCAGCAGCCAATTCGGCGTCCGCTCTGGAAACACCATATATTTT.

V gene TRBV23-1 combines with J gene TRBJ1-5; tentative D call: TRBD1 (6 bases). TRBV23-1 is assigned to the ORF class and has an uncertain function. There are 20 residues in the CDR3. V lost 2 bases to trimming and J lost 2 bases, with 25 bases between them. DNA of the CDR3: TGCGCCAGCAGTCAAGGGACACTTCCCCCGGCGGGGTTCGGCAATCAGCCCCAGCATTTT. This codes for CASSQGTLPPAGFGNQPQHF.

This clone was detected only a few times. This chain joins TRBV10-1 and TRBJ2-2; 8 nucleotides agree with TRBD1. V shed 0 bases and J 14 bases; nucleotides not matched to a gene: 8. Per the germline V gene, CDR1 is WNHNN and CDR2 is SYGVQD (reference sequence). The CDR3 sequence is 14 residues long. CDR3 in amino acids: CASSESNGAGGLFF. In DNA form, the CDR3 reads TGCGCCAGCAGTGAGTCAAACGGGGCAGGGGGCCTGTTTTTT.

The chain employs TRBV4-1 and TRBJ1-6; D not resolved. The CDR3 is 15 amino acids. V gave up 7 bases and J gave up 4 bases, with 14 bases separating them. In germline, CDR1 is MGHRA, CDR2 YSYEKL. This CDR3 reads CASIRRVGYNSPLHF. CDR3 nucleotides: TGCGCCAGCATAAGGAGGGTTGGTTATAATTCACCCCTCCACTTT.

The rearrangement uses TRBV19 and TRBJ2-2, with a tentative D call TRBD2 (6 bases). Between the trimmed V and J ends, which lost 2 bases and 6 bases, there was a span of 10 bases. The CDR3 runs to 14 residues. Germline CDR1 LNHDA, CDR2 SQIVND (reference sequence). CDR3 region: CASSIRELPGELFF. CDR3 in DNA: TGTGCCAGTAGTATACGGGAGTTACCCGGGGAGCTGTTTTTT.

This sequence joins TRBV6-6 and TRBJ1-1; TRBD1 matches at 7 bases. V lost 4 bases and J lost 0; bases outside the gene matches: 8. The CDR3 length is 16 residues. From germline, CDR1 is MNHNY and CDR2 SVGAGI (reference sequence). Here the CDR3 reads CASSLTGFGVNTEAFF. CDR3 coding DNA: TGTGCCAGCAGTTTGACAGGGTTCGGGGTGAACACTGAAGCTTTCTTT.

The chain carries TRBV5-8 and TRBJ2-7; 7 bases are shared with TRBD1. Unmatched junction bases numbered 11, after V lost 4 bases and J lost 4 bases. CDR3 length: 15 amino acids. Germline CDR1 SGHTS, CDR2 YDEGEE. The CDR3 loop is CASSHQTGQLYEQYF. In DNA, the CDR3 is TGTGCCAGCAGCCACCAAACGGGACAGCTATACGAGCAGTACTTC.

In its sample, this clone was seen once. The chain links TRBV18 to TRBJ2-7; D perhaps matches TRBD1 (5 bases). V was trimmed by 3 bases and J by 7 bases, leaving 16 bases between them. The length of the CDR3 is 14 residues. The germline V gene encodes CDR1 KGHSH and CDR2 LQKENI. CDR3 coding DNA: TGTGCCAGCTCACCTTCAGCAGGGAATGAAGAGCAGTACTTC. As protein: CASSPSAGNEEQYF.

This chain connects TRBV27 to TRBJ1-1; D remains ambiguous. Germline V lookup: CDR1 MNHEY, CDR2 SMNVEV (reference sequence). Trimming stripped 7 bases from V and 0 bases from J, with 9 bases between. The CDR3 spans 13 residues. The CDR3 DNA sequence: TGTGCCAGCATGAGACACATGAACACTGAAGCTTTCTTT. As protein: CASMRHMNTEAFF.

The genes are TRBV5-1 and TRBJ2-2, with D hard to call. Trimming pared 4 bases from V and 1 base from J, leaving 14 bases between. The CDR3 spans 16 residues. CDR1 SGHRS and CDR2 YFSETQ come from the germline V gene. CDR3 residues: CASSPDVGQNTGELFF. The CDR3 DNA follows: TGCGCCAGCAGCCCTGATGTTGGGCAGAACACCGGGGAGCTGTTTTTT.